One sample yielded the 8 T cell receptor beta chains listed below, sequenced in a study of control samples from healthy donors and cancer patients. The repertoire was sequenced with immunoSEQ multiplex PCR; TCRdb's copy has only in-frame clones and lacks some. The table has 100,000 to 150,000 clones, less than 90% seen once. The sequencing sample was made of blood. The origin of the receptors is a man younger than 35 in good health.

The chain links TRBV27 to TRBJ1-6, with D unresolved. Trimming cost V 3 bases and J 2 bases, with 11 bases left between them. Germline CDR1 is MNHEY and CDR2 is SMNVEV (reference sequence). This CDR3 is 16 amino acids long. The CDR3 DNA reads as TGTGCCAGCAGTTTTGGGCGGGCTCCCTATAATTCACCCCTCCACTTT. It codes for CASSFGRAPYNSPLHF.

This chain links TRBV6-2 or TRBV6-3 with TRBJ1-5; no clear D. Germline CDR1 is MNHEY and CDR2 is SVGEGT. The V end was cut by 5 bases, the J end by 2 bases, with 13 bases between. The CDR3 loop spans 15 amino acids. CDR3 DNA: TGTGCCAGCAGTCCCCAACCAGGACGCAATCAGCCCCAGCATTTT. As protein: CASSPQPGRNQPQHF.

The rearrangement uses TRBV29-1 and TRBJ1-2; D not certain. The CDR3 consists of 13 residues. Germline CDR1 reads SQVTM; CDR2 reads ANQGSEA. V lost 6 bases and J 4 bases, leaving 15 bases between the germline ends. This CDR3 reads CSVTAGRRYGYTF. The CDR3 nucleotides are TGCAGCGTGACCGCCGGGAGACGCTATGGCTACACCTTC.

The V and J genes are TRBV6-6 and TRBJ2-2; TRBD1 might be the D (5 bases). The germline V gene has CDR1 MNHNY and CDR2 SVGAGI (reference sequence). CDR3 size: 16 residues. V dropped 4 bases and J dropped 2 bases, with 14 bases sitting between them. In nucleotides, the CDR3 is TGTGCCAGCAGTTCCGCCGTAAGGGGAAACACCGGGGAGCTGTTTTTT. Protein sequence: CASSSAVRGNTGELFF.

V is TRBV5-4 and J is TRBJ2-7; 9 positions match TRBD1. CDR1 and CDR2 from the germline V gene are SGHNT and YYREEE (reference sequence). The CDR3 spans 15 residues. V was pared by 2 bases and J by 2 bases, with 5 bases of the junction left unmatched. The CDR3 reads CASSLTTGGAYEQYF. The CDR3 DNA is TGTGCCAGCAGCTTAACGACAGGGGGGGCCTACGAGCAGTACTTC.

The genes are TRBV25-1 and TRBJ1-1, with a tentative D call TRBD1 (6 bases). The CDR3 contains 17 residues. Trimming took 2 bases from V and 5 from J, leaving 21 bases between them. Germline V gives CDR1 MGHDK, CDR2 SYGVNS. The CDR3 loop reads CASSEILTGNQETEAFF. CDR3 nucleotides: TGTGCCAGCAGTGAAATTCTTACAGGGAATCAGGAAACTGAAGCTTTCTTT.

The chain carries TRBV28 and TRBJ2-2; 16 nucleotides match TRBD2. J was trimmed by 3 bases and V by 6 bases; bases with no gene match: 10. Per the germline V gene, CDR1 is MDHEN and CDR2 is SYDVKM. The CDR3 is made up of 19 amino acids. The CDR3 DNA sequence: TGTGCCAGCAGGGGACTAGCGGGAGGGCCAGTGGCGGACACCGGGGAGCTGTTTTTT. It translates to CASRGLAGGPVADTGELFF.

This chain uses TRBV24-1 with TRBJ2-7, with 9 bases lining up with TRBD2. This CDR3 region has 15 residues. J lost 3 bases, V lost 3 bases, and 5 bases had no gene match. CDR1 and CDR2 (germline): KGHDR, SFDVKD. The CDR3: CATSDKTSGSYEQYF. The CDR3 nucleotides are TGTGCCACCAGTGATAAGACTAGCGGAAGCTACGAGCAGTACTTC.